This T cell receptor (beta chain) emerged from a study of metastatic and nonmetastatic thyroid tumors. Each patient came to thyroid surgery without any prior treatment (of any kind). The CDR3 totals 15 residues. Looked up from germline, CDR1 is SNHLY and CDR2 is FYNNEI. TCRdb re-analyzed the PCR reads through MiXCR. The sample contains roughly 21,000 clones, roughly 28% of which appear only once. Comment on this clone: One end of the junction does not line up with germline, which may come from a read error.

This receptor was obtained from a male donor with papillary thyroid cancer or a benign thyroid nodule (not recorded which). Some clones in this sample may be carry-over from other donors' samples. Material: tumor tissue. The rearrangement links TRBV2 to TRBJ2-7; D may be TRBD2 (6 bases). The CDR3 DNA reads as TGTGCCAGCAGTGAGGGCGGGGCGGACTCTTACGAGCATTACTTC. Protein product: CASSEGGADSYEHYF.